This TCR beta chain was obtained from a study of metastatic and nonmetastatic thyroid tumors. Study in general: The comparison covered peripheral blood and tumor or nodule tissue in malignant and benign thyroid patients.

V lost 5 bases, J lost 8 bases, and 15 bases stayed unmatched. This CDR3 contains 17 residues. Per the germline V gene, CDR1 is SGHAT and CDR2 is FQNNGV. With MiXCR, TCRdb reprocessed the PCR reads. The table records 20,000 to 25,000 clones, 24% of them present only once. Thyroid surgery was preceded by no treatment in any patient. This clonotype originated in a female donor with papillary thyroid cancer or a benign thyroid nodule (not recorded which). Some clones in this sample may be carry-over from other donors' samples. The material sequenced was tumor tissue. The chain recombines TRBV11-2 with TRBJ2-2, with 9 bases fitting TRBD2. The CDR3 DNA follows: TGTGCCAGCAGCCGCCTGGCGGGAGGGCCTGACAGTGGGGAGCTGTTTTTT. This codes for CASSRLAGGPDSGELFF.